One sample yielded the 29 T cell receptor beta chains listed below, sequenced in a study of identical twins. TCRdb reprocessed the 5' RACE reads via MiXCR and lists one record per CDR3 protein. The sample has some 320,000 distinct CDR3 sequences, 10% to 15% seen once. The data also belong to a second study, concerning yellow fever vaccine responses in identical twins.

The sample was CD8+ T cells sorted from blood. The receptors here all came from a woman younger than 35 in good health.

This chain connects TRBV2 to TRBJ2-5; a weak D match, TRBD1 (6 bases). The CDR3 sequence is 14 residues long. Germline-derived CDR1 and CDR2 are SNHLY and FYNNEI. Trimming pared 4 bases from V and 0 bases from J, leaving 9 bases between. The CDR3 loop is CASSVDRYQETQYF. For the CDR3, the DNA is TGTGCCAGCAGTGTCGACAGGTACCAAGAGACCCAGTACTTC.

This clonotype was picked up a small number of times. The V gene is TRBV7-2, the J gene TRBJ2-1; possibly TRBD2 for D (6 bases). The CDR3 loop spans 15 amino acids. The germline CDR1 and CDR2 sequences are SGHTA and FQGNSA. V lost 4 bases and J 2 bases, leaving 12 bases between the germline ends. The CDR3 bases are TGTGCCAGCAGCTCCGGGGGACCTACCTACAATGAGCAGTTCTTC. It yields the protein CASSSGGPTYNEQFF.

This clonotype came up a few times. This rearrangement joins TRBV4-1 to TRBJ2-1, with 7 positions matching TRBD2. Per the germline V gene, CDR1 is MGHRA and CDR2 is YSYEKL. The CDR3 is made up of 14 amino acids. V lost 1 base to trimming and J lost 10 bases; unmatched junction nucleotides: 7. This chain's CDR3 is CASSQVGREGEQFF. Written as DNA, the CDR3 is TGCGCCAGCAGCCAAGTTGGGAGGGAGGGGGAGCAGTTCTTC.

This clonotype was recorded at least ten times. This chain joins TRBV27 and TRBJ2-3; TRBD2 matches 10 bases. The trim removed 7 bases at V and 2 bases at J, leaving 9 bases unmatched. Germline lookup yields CDR1 MNHEY and CDR2 SMNVEV (reference sequence). This CDR3 contains 16 residues. This chain's CDR3 is CASTFVGTSVTDTQYF. The CDR3 coding sequence is TGTGCCAGCACTTTCGTGGGGACTAGCGTCACAGATACGCAGTATTTT.

This clonotype was seen a handful of times. The chain employs TRBV2 and TRBJ2-2, with 11 nucleotides matching TRBD2. Germline CDR1 reads SNHLY; CDR2 reads FYNNEI. V trimming: 5 bases; J trimming: 6 bases; junction bases outside the gene matches: 17. The CDR3 is made up of 19 amino acids. CDR3 DNA: TGTGCCAGCAGTTCTGGACTAGCGGGCGGTTCCGGGTTATCCGGGGAGCTGTTTTTT. Amino acids: CASSSGLAGGSGLSGELFF.

V gene TRBV5-6 combines with J gene TRBJ2-5, with D possibly being TRBD2 (7 bases). V lost 0 bases to trimming and J lost 1 base, with 13 bases between them. The CDR3 has 16 amino acids. CDR1 and CDR2 from the germline V gene are SGHDT and YYEEEE. The DNA of the CDR3 is TGTGCCAGCAGCTTGGGGGGGGGCCAGGGCCAAGAGACCCAGTACTTC. Residues: CASSLGGGQGQETQYF.

This clonotype was seen more than once but under ten times. The chain couples TRBV27 to TRBJ2-7; D possibly corresponds to TRBD2 (6 bases). V lost 2 bases and J 6 bases, leaving 11 bases between the germline ends. Looked up from germline, CDR1 is MNHEY and CDR2 is SMNVEV (reference sequence). CDR3 length: 13 residues. Here the CDR3 reads CASSLASGVEQYV. The CDR3 bases are TGTGCCAGCAGTTTAGCATCGGGGGTCGAGCAGTACGTC.

This clonotype has ten or more counts. The chain carries TRBV29-1 and TRBJ1-2; D possibly corresponds to TRBD1 (5 bases). The V end lost 1 base, the J end lost 1 base, and 13 bases lay between the germline ends. Germline CDR1 and CDR2: SQVTM and ANQGSEA. This CDR3 has 15 amino acids. The CDR3 protein is CSVEASRADNYGYTF. DNA of the CDR3: TGCAGCGTTGAAGCCTCCAGGGCTGATAACTATGGCTACACCTTC.

This clonotype has ten or more counts. V usage is TRBV12-3 or TRBV12-4 and J usage is TRBJ2-1, with unresolved D. This CDR3 comprises 15 residues. Trimming took off 2 bases at V and 3 bases at J, with 11 bases between the two ends. CDR3 bases: TGTGCCAGCAGTTTATTACAGTTGTTCTACAATGAGCAGTTCTTC. Translated: CASSLLQLFYNEQFF.

The CDR3 nucleotides are TGTGCCAGCAGTCCGGGGGACCTACAAGTTTCCAATGAGCAGTTCTTC. This translates into CASSPGDLQVSNEQFF. V is TRBV28 and J is TRBJ2-1; TRBD2 might be the D (6 bases). This CDR3 is 16 amino acids long. Germline CDR1 MDHEN, CDR2 SYDVKM. V gave up 5 bases and J gave up 6 bases, with 20 bases separating them.

The sample holds many counts of this clonotype. The chain is built from TRBV27 and TRBJ1-2, with 7 bases fitting TRBD1. This CDR3 contains 17 residues. Trimming took 0 bases from V and 1 from J; bases not matched to a gene: 8. Germline V gives CDR1 MNHEY, CDR2 SMNVEV (reference sequence). This chain's CDR3 is CASSLSHLTGSNYGYTF. CDR3 DNA sequence: TGTGCCAGCAGTTTATCCCACCTGACAGGGAGTAACTATGGCTACACCTTC.

This chain links TRBV20-1 with TRBJ2-7; 12 bases agree with TRBD2. CDR3 length: 13 amino acids. Losses at the gene ends were 5 bases for V and 4 bases for J; bases not matched to a gene: 3. From germline, CDR1 is DFQATT and CDR2 SNEGSKA (reference sequence). CDR3 amino acids: CSAGGLAGYEQYV. CDR3 bases: TGCAGTGCTGGGGGACTAGCGGGTTACGAGCAGTACGTC.

This clonotype has a count of ten or more. The chain joins TRBV15 to TRBJ2-3; D possibly matches TRBD1 or TRBD2 (5 bases each). Deletions cut 1 base from V and 4 bases from J, with 12 bases between. This CDR3 is 15 amino acids long. Germline CDR1 reads LNHNV; CDR2 reads YYDKDF (reference sequence). The CDR3 bases are TGTGCCACCAGCAGAGCTCGTCAGGGAGCAGATACGCAGTATTTT. Translated: CATSRARQGADTQYF. The full variable domain, its missing parts supplied by reference TRBV15 and TRBJ2-3, is DAMVIQNPRYQVTQFGKPVTLSCSQTLNHNVMYWYQQKSSQAPKLLFHYYDKDFNNEADTPDNFQSRRPNTSFCFLDIRSPGLGDTAMYLCATSRARQGADTQYFGPGTRLTVL.

In its sample, this clonotype was seen a few times. The gene calls are TRBV7-8 and TRBJ2-1; 8 bases match TRBD2. Germline values: CDR1 SGHVS, CDR2 FQNEAQ. Losses at the gene ends were 7 bases for V and 4 bases for J; bases not matched to a gene: 9. This CDR3 region has 15 residues. CDR3 protein: CASNIRASGYNEQFF. CDR3 in DNA: TGTGCCAGCAACATAAGGGCTAGCGGGTACAATGAGCAGTTCTTC.

The rearrangement uses TRBV7-6 and TRBJ2-5, with D uncertain. The CDR3 has 15 amino acids. Germline values: CDR1 SGHVS, CDR2 FNYEAQ. V was shortened by 4 bases and J by 4 bases, with 16 bases between the two germline ends. The CDR3 sequence: CASSSIYGLRETQYF. In nucleotides, the CDR3 is TGTGCCAGCAGCTCGATATACGGGTTGCGAGAGACCCAGTACTTC. The full variable domain, its missing parts supplied by reference TRBV7-6 and TRBJ2-5, is GAGVSQSPRYKVTKRGQDVALRCDPISGHVSLYWYRQALGQGPEFLTYFNYEAQQDKSGLPNDRFSAERPEGSISTLTIQRTEQRDSAMYRCASSSIYGLRETQYFGPGTRLLVL.

This clonotype was seen ten or more times. The genes are TRBV12-3 or TRBV12-4 and TRBJ1-6; D uncertain. The CDR3 covers 14 residues. V gave up 6 bases and J gave up 6 bases, with 12 bases separating them. CDR3 DNA sequence: TGTGCCAGCAGGCCCCGGGATACTAATTCACCCCTCCACTTT. Protein product: CASRPRDTNSPLHF.

About this clonotype: The DNA is omitted, as the CDR3 cannot be located on it reliably, and the CDR3 follows TCRdb's listing. The chain has TRBV2 and TRBJ2-1; the D call TRBD1 from the table was never checked on the DNA. A total of 12 residues make up the CDR3, ends included. Germline CDR1 and CDR2: SNHLY and FYNNEI. Here the CDR3 reads CASSFGTGNKFF.

This clonotype has just a few counts. The chain carries TRBV6-1 and TRBJ2-1; 8 bases agree with TRBD1. V dropped 7 bases and J dropped 5; count of bases not matched to a gene: 10. This CDR3 comprises 15 residues. The germline V gene has CDR1 MNHNS and CDR2 SASEGT. The DNA of the CDR3 is TGTGCCAGCAACCACCCCGGGACAGGAAACAATGAGCAGTTCTTC. It codes for CASNHPGTGNNEQFF.

This clonotype was detected only a few times. This chain joins TRBV7-9 and TRBJ2-7; 8 positions match TRBD1. Trimming took 5 bases from V and 2 from J; bases not matched to a gene: 5. CDR1 and CDR2 (germline): SEHNR, FQNEAQ (reference sequence). This CDR3 has 14 amino acids. The CDR3 here is CASSPDRVPYEQYV. In nucleotides, the CDR3 is TGTGCCAGCAGCCCGGACAGGGTTCCCTACGAGCAGTACGTC.

V usage is TRBV6-1 and J usage is TRBJ2-1; 9 bases agree with TRBD1. With V trimmed by 2 bases and J by 6 bases, 8 bases remained unmatched. Germline V gives CDR1 MNHNS, CDR2 SASEGT. CDR3 length: 16 amino acids. The CDR3, as DNA: TGTGCCAGCAGTGAACTTGGGGGACAGGGTGGCAATGAGCAGTTCTTC. Encoded protein: CASSELGGQGGNEQFF.

The rearrangement uses TRBV6-1 and TRBJ2-2; 7 bases line up with TRBD1. The CDR3 sequence is 13 residues long. Germline CDR1 is MNHNS and CDR2 is SASEGT. The V segment lost 4 bases and the J segment 6 bases; nucleotides outside the gene matches: 2. The CDR3 nucleotides are TGTGCCAGCAGTGGGACAGGCGCCGGGGAGCTGTTTTTT. It encodes CASSGTGAGELFF.

In its sample, this clonotype was seen a few times. The junction shows a germline mismatch at one end, possibly a read error. The V gene is TRBV9, the J gene TRBJ2-2; D is tentatively TRBD1 or TRBD2 (5 bases each). This CDR3 comprises 12 residues. Germline values: CDR1 SGDLS, CDR2 YYNGEE. This chain's CDR3 is CASGVDTGELFF. The CDR3 DNA is TGTGCCAGTGGTGTGGACACCGGGGAGTTGTTTTTT.

This chain links TRBV27 with TRBJ2-7; D possibly corresponds to TRBD2 (5 bases). CDR1 and CDR2 from the germline V gene are MNHEY and SMNVEV (reference sequence). The CDR3 length is 15 residues. Trimming removed 0 bases at V and 3 bases at J, with 12 bases between. The CDR3 DNA follows: TGTGCCAGCAGTTTATCTGCCGGGGAGTACTACGAGCAGTACTTC. Translating it yields CASSLSAGEYYEQYF.

The chain combines TRBV20-1 with TRBJ1-1, with 7 bases aligning to TRBD1. Trimming removed 6 bases from V and 4 bases from J; junction bases left unmatched: 8. Germline-derived CDR1 and CDR2 are DFQATT and SNEGSKA (reference sequence). This CDR3 contains 13 residues. CDR3 region: CSASEQGSTEAFF. CDR3 sequence (DNA): TGCAGTGCCTCGGAACAGGGGAGCACTGAAGCTTTCTTT.

This chain links TRBV28 with TRBJ2-3; D possibly corresponds to TRBD1 (5 bases). Per the germline V gene, CDR1 is MDHEN and CDR2 is SYDVKM. The CDR3 loop spans 14 amino acids. V was clipped by 5 bases and J by 6 bases, with 15 bases between them. DNA for the CDR3: TGTGCCAGCAGTAAGTCAGGGAAATCTGATACGCAGTATTTT. Translated: CASSKSGKSDTQYF. The variable domain in full, completed from reference TRBV28 and TRBJ2-3, reads DVKVTQSSRYLVKRTGEKVFLECVQDMDHENMFWYRQDPGLGLRLIYFSYDVKMKEKGDIPEGYSVSREKKERFSLILESASTNQTSMYLCASSKSGKSDTQYFGPGTRLTVL.

This clonotype was seen a single time. The chain uses TRBV2 and TRBJ2-5; no clear D. There are 12 residues in the CDR3. CDR1 is SNHLY and CDR2 is FYNNEI in the germline V gene. The ends were cut back, 7 bases at V and 5 bases at J, with 11 bases in the middle. The CDR3, as DNA: TGTGCCAGCATTCTAGGTCGGGAGACCCAGTACTTC. The encoded protein is CASILGRETQYF. Full variable domain (missing parts from reference TRBV2 and TRBJ2-5): EPEVTQTPSHQVTQMGQEVILRCVPISNHLYFYWYRQILGQKVEFLVSFYNNEISEKSEIFDDQFSVERPDGSNFTLKIRSTKLEDSAMYFCASILGRETQYFGPGTRLLVL.

This clonotype came up a few times. The genes are TRBV7-7 and TRBJ2-2, with D possibly TRBD1 on 6 matching bases. The germline V gene has CDR1 SSHAT and CDR2 FNYEAQ (reference sequence). Trimming shortened V by 4 bases and J by 4 bases, and 10 bases separated the two germline ends. This CDR3 has 14 amino acids. The CDR3 DNA reads TGTGCCAGCAGCTCGACAGGTTCCACCGGGGAGCTGTTTTTT. Amino acids: CASSSTGSTGELFF.

This clonotype was detected only a few times. This chain connects TRBV24-1 to TRBJ2-2, with 7 bases matching TRBD2. CDR3 length: 14 amino acids. The ends lost 2 bases at V and 6 bases at J; junction bases unmatched: 2. Per germline, CDR1 KGHDR and CDR2 SFDVKD. CDR3 in DNA: TGTGCCACCAGTGATTATAGCGGGCCCGGGGAGCTGTTTTTT. This translates into CATSDYSGPGELFF.

This sequence joins TRBV15 and TRBJ2-3; D ambiguous. Germline V gene sequence: CDR1 LNHNV, CDR2 YYDKDF (reference sequence). CDR3 length: 13 residues. Trimming removed 5 bases at V and 5 bases at J, with 11 bases between. The CDR3 sequence is CATSGPEIDTQYF. CDR3 coding DNA: TGTGCCACCAGCGGCCCCGAGATAGATACGCAGTATTTT.